The rows below give T cell receptor beta chains drawn from one sample of a study of T cell responses to AZD1222 COVID-19 vaccine. Here immunoSEQ multiplex PCR was the method, and the copy in TCRdb shows in-frame clones only, minus some. The data hold about 120,000 clones, with under 95% observed a single time. Sample: peripheral blood, taken 28 days after the second AZD1222 dose. The receptors were sampled from an adult who received the AZD1222 COVID-19 vaccine. CDR3s include the opening cysteine and the closing phenylalanine or tryptophan. Each record gives: D gene, CDR3 length, J gene, V gene, CDR3 protein, CDR3 DNA. D genes are given only for firm matches.

>.|12|TRBJ1-2|TRBV28
CASSPPGIGYTF
TGTGCCAGCAGTCCACCGGGGATCGGCTACACCTTC
>.|17|TRBJ2-1|TRBV10-2
CASSESPSGHSYNEQFF
TGCGCCAGCAGTGAGTCGCCCAGCGGCCACTCCTACAATGAGCAGTTCTTC
>.|13|TRBJ1-2|TRBV7-3
CASSLWNGGGYTF
TGTGCCAGCAGCTTATGGAACGGGGGTGGCTACACCTTC
>.|18|TRBJ1-4|TRBV11-2
CASSYSPGRVATNEKLFF
TGTGCCAGCAGCTACAGCCCGGGGCGAGTTGCAACTAATGAAAAACTGTTTTTT
>.|14|TRBJ1-2|TRBV5-1
CASSLDIGLGGYTF
TGCGCCAGCAGCCTCGACATCGGTTTGGGTGGCTACACCTTC
>.|12|TRBJ2-2|TRBV9
CASSSWTGELFF
TGTGCCAGCAGCTCATGGACCGGGGAGCTGTTTTTT
>.|13|TRBJ1-2|TRBV14
CASSQEGRPGYTF
TGTGCCAGCAGCCAGGAGGGGAGGCCTGGCTACACCTTC
>.|17|TRBJ1-3|TRBV3-1/TRBV3-2
CASSQNFLRDGGNTIYF
TGTGCCAGCAGCCAAAACTTCCTCCGGGACGGGGGAAACACCATATATTTT
>.|17|TRBJ2-2|TRBV21-1
CASRGIGGLPNTGELFF
TGTGCCAGCAGAGGTATTGGGGGGCTGCCGAACACCGGGGAGCTGTTTTTT
>TRBD2|16|TRBJ2-7|TRBV6-4
CASPGTSGEGIYEQYF
TGTGCCAGCCCAGGGACTAGCGGGGAGGGTATCTACGAGCAGTACTTC
>.|14|TRBJ1-1|TRBV15
CATSSQTGNTEAFF
TGTGCCACCAGCAGTCAGACAGGGAACACTGAAGCTTTCTTT
>TRBD2|16|TRBJ2-7|TRBV18
CASSRAGTSVSYEQYF
TGTGCCAGCTCACGCGCCGGGACTAGCGTCTCCTACGAGCAGTACTTC
>.|15|TRBJ1-2|TRBV5-6
CASSGTGNHNYGYTF
TGTGCCAGCAGCGGAACAGGCAATCATAACTATGGCTACACCTTC
>.|16|TRBJ2-7|TRBV7-4
CASSLEGSGGYYEQYF
TGTGCCAGCAGCTTAGAAGGTAGCGGAGGATACTACGAGCAGTACTTC
>.|13|TRBJ1-5|TRBV19
CASSPGRIQPQHF
TGTGCCAGTAGCCCGGGGAGGATTCAGCCCCAGCATTTT
>.|13|TRBJ1-2|TRBV14
CASSHQGYYGYTF
TGTGCCAGCAGCCATCAGGGTTACTATGGCTACACCTTC
>.|16|TRBJ1-1|TRBV28
CASIPGSGTLLGRPFF
TGTGCCAGCATCCCCGGCTCCGGGACACTACTGGGTAGACCTTTCTTT
>TRBD1|13|TRBJ1-2|TRBV6-5
CASSRGQVDGYTF
TGTGCCAGCAGCCGGGGACAGGTCGATGGCTACACCTTC
>.|14|TRBJ2-1|TRBV7-9
CASSLGGSYNEQFF
TGTGCCAGCAGCTTAGGGGGATCCTACAATGAGCAGTTCTTC
>TRBD2|15|TRBJ2-1|TRBV11-2
CASSLLLAGVSEQFF
TGTGCCAGCAGCTTATTACTAGCGGGAGTTTCCGAGCAGTTCTTC
>.|15|TRBJ2-3|TRBV5-5
CASSLREGATDTQYF
TGTGCCAGCAGCTTGCGGGAAGGGGCGACAGATACGCAGTATTTT
>TRBD2|16|TRBJ2-3|TRBV5-1
CASSTTSLGLGDTQYF
TGCGCCAGCAGCACGACTAGCTTGGGTCTTGGAGATACGCAGTATTTT
>.|13|TRBJ1-1|TRBV15
CATSTPRGTEAFF
TGTGCCACCAGCACACCTCGGGGCACTGAAGCTTTCTTT